A single sample gave rise to the 24 T cell receptor beta chains below, sequenced in a study of graft-versus-host responses after intestinal transplantation. Their cognate antigens are unknown. TCRdb's table, derived via immunoSEQ multiplex PCR, lists solely in-frame clones and lacks some. The table has more than 100,000 clones, approximately 95% seen once; the top ten hold 0.095% to 0.15%. The specimen was unstimulated CD4+ T cells sorted from spleen or lymph node cells, collected before intestinal transplant. The receptors shown here come from a human donor who received an intestinal transplant.

This chain joins TRBV10-1 and TRBJ2-7, with D perhaps assigned TRBD1 or TRBD2 (7 bases each). This CDR3 is 14 amino acids long. Germline values: CDR1 WNHNN, CDR2 SYGVQD (reference sequence). V lost 10 bases and J lost 9, with 25 bases in between. CDR3 amino acids: CATSPGGANKGQYF. In nucleotides, the CDR3 is TGCGCCACCTCTCCAGGGGGGGCGAATAAGGGGCAGTACTTC.

V and J are TRBV6-1 and TRBJ2-7; D is undetermined. The CDR3 spans 15 residues. Trimming stripped 3 bases from V and 0 bases from J, with 12 bases between. Germline CDR1 is MNHNS and CDR2 is SASEGT. The CDR3, as DNA: TGTGCCAGCAGTGAGTGGGGAAAGGGCTCCTACGAGCAGTACTTC. Protein: CASSEWGKGSYEQYF.

The sample holds one count of this clone. The chain carries TRBV9 and TRBJ2-5; 14 bases fit TRBD2. CDR1 is SGDLS and CDR2 is YYNGEE in the germline V gene. After removal of 3 bases from V and 5 bases from J, the junction contained 6 bases not matched to a gene. This CDR3 comprises 16 residues. This chain's CDR3 is CASSELGTSGSETQYF. The CDR3, as DNA: TGTGCCAGCAGCGAACTCGGGACTAGCGGGAGTGAGACCCAGTACTTC.

This chain links TRBV7-2 with TRBJ2-2; the D is unclear. V lost 4 bases, J lost 5 bases, and 11 bases lay in between. Looked up from germline, CDR1 is SGHTA and CDR2 is FQGNSA. The length of the CDR3 is 14 residues. The CDR3 DNA is TGTGCCAGCAGCTCTTTCATTTCGACCGGGGAGCTGTTTTTT. Residues: CASSSFISTGELFF.

This chain joins TRBV5-4 and TRBJ2-7, with D possibly called TRBD1 or TRBD2 (5 bases each). This CDR3 region has 15 residues. Germline CDR1 SGHNT, CDR2 YYREEE (reference sequence). V was pared by 0 bases and J by 3 bases, with 13 bases between. The CDR3 DNA sequence: TGTGCCAGCAGCTTGGGAGGTGGGACCCTCTACGAGCAGTACTTC. Translation: CASSLGGGTLYEQYF.

The genes are TRBV11-2 and TRBJ1-1; D is unresolved. Trimming cost V 5 bases and J 1 base, with 11 bases left between them. The CDR3 length is 14 residues. Germline-derived CDR1 and CDR2 are SGHAT and FQNNGV. CDR3 nucleotide sequence: TGTGCCAGCAGCATTACGGACGGGAACACTGAAGCTTTCTTT. This gives the protein CASSITDGNTEAFF.

The V call is TRBV15, the J call TRBJ2-7; D is perhaps TRBD2 (5 bases). Germline-derived CDR1 and CDR2 are LNHNV and YYDKDF (reference sequence). CDR3 size: 13 residues. With 0 bases removed from V and 3 bases from J, the gap between germline ends came to 6 bases. The CDR3 spells CATSRDEGYEQYF. The CDR3 nucleotides read TGTGCCACCAGCAGAGACGAGGGCTACGAGCAGTACTTC.

In regard to this clone: One junction end does not reproduce the germline sequence, and a read error may be involved. This chain joins TRBV29-1 and TRBJ2-6; 10 bases map to TRBD1. Germline CDR1 and CDR2: SQVTM and ANQGSEA. The CDR3 covers 19 residues. DNA of the CDR3: TGCAGCGTTAAAGATTACCGGGACAGGGGAAGTTCCGGGGCCAACGTCCTGACTTTC. Amino acids: CSVKDYRDRGSSGANVLTF.

The gene calls are TRBV30 and TRBJ1-2; D is perhaps TRBD1 (5 bases). V lost 3 bases to trimming and J lost 4 bases, with 18 bases between them. The length of the CDR3 is 15 residues. From germline, CDR1 is GTSNPN and CDR2 SVGIG (reference sequence). The CDR3 sequence: CAWRLDRALFYGYTF. The CDR3 DNA reads TGTGCCTGGAGACTTGACAGAGCGCTGTTCTATGGCTACACCTTC.

The sample holds one count of this clone. The gene calls are TRBV19 and TRBJ1-5; 7 bases map to TRBD1. Trimming at V came to 9 bases and at J to 7 bases, leaving 6 bases not matched to a gene. CDR3 size: 12 residues. From germline, CDR1 is LNHDA and CDR2 SQIVND (reference sequence). The CDR3: CASTGVGQPQHF. The CDR3 nucleotides read TGTGCCAGCACAGGGGTGGGCCAGCCCCAGCATTTT.

The rearrangement uses TRBV4-1 and TRBJ1-5, with D unclear. V lost 3 bases to trimming and J lost 3 bases, with 12 bases between them. The length of the CDR3 is 15 residues. Germline assignment: CDR1 MGHRA and CDR2 YSYEKL. CDR3 region: CASSQVGGPNQPQHF. The CDR3 DNA follows: TGCGCCAGCAGCCAGGTCGGAGGGCCCAATCAGCCCCAGCATTTT.

The chain has TRBV14 and TRBJ1-2; unclear D gene. Trimming took 4 bases from V and 5 from J, leaving 8 bases between them. In germline, CDR1 is SGHDN, CDR2 FVKESK. This CDR3 comprises 12 residues. CDR3 in amino acids: CASSPGHYGYTF. DNA of the CDR3: TGTGCCAGCAGCCCCGGTCATTATGGCTACACCTTC.

V usage is TRBV28 and J usage is TRBJ1-5; possibly TRBD1 for D (5 bases). The V and J ends lost 6 bases and 7 bases respectively, with 13 bases between them. The CDR3 contains 13 residues. Germline loops: CDR1 MDHEN, CDR2 SYDVKM. The CDR3 loop reads CASRPGTLQPQHF. As DNA, the CDR3 is TGTGCCAGCAGACCCGGGACCCTCCAGCCCCAGCATTTT.

The CDR3 DNA reads as TGTGCCTGGAGTGGGCGGTATGGTCGAGGGCGGACCTACGAGCAGTACTTC. Its protein is CAWSGRYGRGRTYEQYF. The V and J genes are TRBV30 and TRBJ2-7; TRBD2 might be the D (5 bases). Between the trimmed V and J ends, which lost 1 base and 2 bases, there was a span of 21 bases. The CDR3 contains 17 residues. The germline CDR1 and CDR2 sequences are GTSNPN and SVGIG (reference sequence).

This clone was recorded a few times. V usage is TRBV19 and J usage is TRBJ1-2; perhaps TRBD1 as D (6 bases). Germline V gene lookup returns CDR1 LNHDA and CDR2 SQIVND (reference sequence). This CDR3 spans 11 amino acids. V was cut by 5 bases and J by 9 bases, with 10 bases left in between. CDR3 nucleotide sequence: TGTGCCAGTAGTCTCGGACAGCGCTACACCTTC. It translates to CASSLGQRYTF.

This clone was seen just once. The chain employs TRBV19 and TRBJ2-3; no clear D. This CDR3 is built from 15 residues. CDR1 LNHDA and CDR2 SQIVND come from the germline V gene (reference sequence). V gave up 6 bases and J gave up 2 bases, with 15 bases separating them. In DNA form, the CDR3 reads TGTGCCAGTAGCCTATTTCATCCGGCCACAGATACGCAGTATTTT. Amino acid sequence: CASSLFHPATDTQYF. The full variable domain, completed using reference TRBV19 and TRBJ2-3, is DGGITQSPKYLFRKEGQNVTLSCEQNLNHDAMYWYRQDPGQGLRLIYYSQIVNDFQKGDIAEGYSVSREKKESFPLTVTSAQKNPTAFYLCASSLFHPATDTQYFGPGTRLTVL.

The chain has TRBV5-1 and TRBJ2-3; D is unclear. Germline assignment: CDR1 SGHRS and CDR2 YFSETQ. V was shortened by 0 bases and J by 5 bases, with 7 bases between the two germline ends. The CDR3 loop spans 13 amino acids. The CDR3, as DNA: TGCGCCAGCAGCTTGGGTGTTCGAGATACGCAGTATTTT. This sequence encodes CASSLGVRDTQYF.

V usage is TRBV18 and J usage is TRBJ1-1; 9 bases are shared with TRBD1. CDR1 is KGHSH, CDR2 LQKENI, per germline. The CDR3 totals 14 residues. V lost 5 bases to trimming and J lost 4 bases; unmatched junction nucleotides: 5. The chain's CDR3 is CASSTKTGGTEAFF. CDR3 coding DNA: TGTGCCAGCTCAACTAAGACAGGGGGCACTGAAGCTTTCTTT.

V usage is TRBV9 and J usage is TRBJ2-1, with 7 bases lining up with TRBD2. Looked up from germline, CDR1 is SGDLS and CDR2 is YYNGEE. The V and J ends lost 4 bases and 5 bases, in that order; junction bases with no gene match: 9. The CDR3 extends over 15 amino acids. The CDR3 loop is CASSLEWGGNNEQFF. CDR3 DNA: TGTGCCAGCAGCCTTGAATGGGGGGGTAACAATGAGCAGTTCTTC.

The gene calls are TRBV6-1 and TRBJ1-1; D is uncertain. CDR1 MNHNS and CDR2 SASEGT come from the germline V gene. The CDR3 loop spans 13 amino acids. Trimming cost V 6 bases and J 1 base, with 9 bases left between them. CDR3 nucleotide sequence: TGTGCCAGCAGGATGCGGGGGAACACTGAAGCTTTCTTT. It codes for CASRMRGNTEAFF.

The chain has TRBV6-6 and TRBJ2-5; either TRBD1 or TRBD2 may supply D (5 bases each). Germline CDR1 MNHNY, CDR2 SVGAGI (reference sequence). The V end lost 4 bases, the J end lost 7 bases, and 13 bases lay between the germline ends. There are 13 residues in the CDR3. For the CDR3, the DNA is TGTGCCAGCAGTTTAAGGGACGGAGGGACCCAGTACTTC. It specifies CASSLRDGGTQYF.

This sequence joins TRBV6-1 and TRBJ1-4; D gene uncertain. Germline assignment: CDR1 MNHNS and CDR2 SASEGT. The CDR3 is made up of 11 amino acids. V was pared by 6 bases and J by 8 bases, with 7 bases between. The CDR3, as DNA: TGTGCCAGCAGACTAGGGGAAAAACTGTTTTTT. As protein: CASRLGEKLFF.

CDR3 sequence: CASSSVRGTDTQYF. The DNA for the CDR3 is TGTGCCAGCAGTTCGGTCAGGGGCACAGATACGCAGTATTTT. The genes are TRBV27 and TRBJ2-3; weak D call: TRBD1 (5 bases). CDR3 length: 14 residues. Germline V lookup: CDR1 MNHEY, CDR2 SMNVEV (reference sequence). V lost 4 bases, J lost 1 base, and 9 bases lay in between.

The rearrangement joins TRBV18 to TRBJ2-7, with 8 bases identical to TRBD2. The CDR3 is 14 residues long. V gave up 3 bases and J gave up 6 bases; unmatched junction bases: 7. CDR1 is KGHSH, CDR2 LQKENI, per germline. DNA for the CDR3: TGTGCCAGCTCACCCCTACGGGGGGGGTCCGAGCAGTACTTC. This gives the protein CASSPLRGGSEQYF.